The 14 T cell receptor beta chains listed next were all sequenced from one sample in a study of cytomegalovirus exposure and HLA in healthy donors. The PCR ran on 60 Vbeta and 13 Jbeta primers. The method was immunoSEQ multiplex PCR; TCRdb's version includes in-frame clones alone and lacks a portion of them. The table has 200,000 or so clones, 65% to 90% seen once. The sequenced sample was PBMCs. All receptors derive from a girl aged 5-17 years in good health and CMV-seronegative.

The CDR3 sequence is CASSRTSGSDEQYF. CDR3 coding DNA: TGTGCCAGTAGTAGGACTAGCGGGAGCGACGAGCAGTACTTC. V gene TRBV19 combines with J gene TRBJ2-7, with 13 nucleotides matching TRBD2. CDR3 size: 14 residues. The germline gives CDR1 LNHDA, CDR2 SQIVND (reference sequence). With V trimmed by 4 bases and J by 5 bases, 2 bases remained unmatched.

This chain uses TRBV4-2 with TRBJ2-1; D may be TRBD2 (6 bases). V was shortened by 0 bases and J by 0 bases, with 12 bases between the two germline ends. This CDR3 is built from 17 residues. CDR1 LGHNA and CDR2 YNFKEQ come from the germline V gene. CDR3 coding DNA: TGTGCCAGCAGCCAAGATCTACGGGGGTCCTCCTACAATGAGCAGTTCTTC. This sequence encodes CASSQDLRGSSYNEQFF.

The chain links TRBV2 to TRBJ2-7; 7 bases align to TRBD2. Germline loops: CDR1 SNHLY, CDR2 FYNNEI. V was clipped by 2 bases and J by 0 bases; unmatched bases: 4. This CDR3 has 15 residues. The CDR3 is CASSESGASSYEQYF. DNA of the CDR3: TGTGCCAGCAGTGAAAGCGGGGCAAGCTCCTACGAGCAGTACTTC.

This chain links TRBV7-8 with TRBJ1-1; D is unclear. The CDR3 runs to 14 residues. Germline CDR1 reads SGHVS; CDR2 reads FQNEAQ. V lost 3 bases and J lost 2, with 10 bases in between. The CDR3 loop is CASSFTTKNTEAFF. As DNA, the CDR3 is TGTGCCAGCAGCTTTACCACAAAAAACACTGAAGCTTTCTTT.

This clone was counted only a few times. Within the sample, other DNA sequences also encode this same CDR3. The chain recombines TRBV5-6 with TRBJ1-2; D is uncertain. Germline V lookup: CDR1 SGHDT, CDR2 YYEEEE. This CDR3 region has 13 residues. Trimming took off 0 bases at V and 4 bases at J, with 7 bases between the two ends. CDR3 region: CASSLGAFYGYTF. CDR3 coding DNA: TGTGCCAGCAGCTTGGGGGCCTTCTATGGCTACACCTTC.

The V gene is TRBV6-1, the J gene TRBJ1-3; D is perhaps TRBD1 (5 bases). V was shortened by 7 bases and J by 3 bases, with 16 bases between the two germline ends. This CDR3 contains 15 residues. Germline V lookup: CDR1 MNHNS, CDR2 SASEGT. CDR3 amino acids: CASNSGGVGGNTIYF. The CDR3 region has the DNA TGTGCCAGCAATTCTGGAGGGGTCGGTGGAAACACCATATATTTT.

The V gene is TRBV5-1, the J gene TRBJ1-3; D might be TRBD1 (5 bases). The germline V gene has CDR1 SGHRS and CDR2 YFSETQ. This CDR3 spans 16 amino acids. V was clipped by 4 bases and J by 6 bases, with 20 bases between them. CDR3 amino acids: CASSPGLLSLQNTIYF. The CDR3, as DNA: TGCGCCAGCAGCCCGGGACTTCTGTCACTGCAAAACACCATATATTTT. The whole variable domain, filled in from reference TRBV5-1 and TRBJ1-3, reads KAGVTQTPRYLIKTRGQQVTLSCSPISGHRSVSWYQQTPGQGLQFLFEYFSETQRNKGNFPGRFSGRQFSNSRSEMNVSTLELGDSALYLCASSPGLLSLQNTIYFGEGSWLTVV.

V usage is TRBV18 and J usage is TRBJ2-3; a weak D match, TRBD1 (5 bases). The CDR3 spans 17 residues. Germline V gives CDR1 KGHSH, CDR2 LQKENI. V lost 6 bases to trimming and J lost 0 bases, with 19 bases between them. CDR3 residues: CASSRLTVLASTDTQYF. As DNA, the CDR3 is TGTGCCAGCTCTCGATTGACAGTCTTAGCTAGCACAGATACGCAGTATTTT.

This sequence joins TRBV2 and TRBJ2-7; no clear D. CDR3 size: 14 residues. Trimming pared 4 bases from V and 2 bases from J, leaving 12 bases between. Germline CDR1 is SNHLY and CDR2 is FYNNEI. This CDR3 reads CASSVLLPPYEQYF. The CDR3, as DNA: TGTGCCAGCAGTGTTTTACTGCCGCCCTACGAGCAGTACTTC.

This clone was observed a handful of times. The rearrangement uses TRBV5-4 and TRBJ2-2, with D uncertain. Germline-derived CDR1 and CDR2 are SGHNT and YYREEE (reference sequence). The ends were cut back, 2 bases at V and 5 bases at J, with 10 bases in the middle. The CDR3 runs 14 residues. The CDR3 region has the DNA TGTGCCAGCAGCTTCGACGGAGAGACCGGGGAGCTGTTTTTT. Residues: CASSFDGETGELFF.

The genes are TRBV2 and TRBJ1-5; D ambiguous. Trimming stripped 5 bases from V and 0 bases from J, with 11 bases between. The CDR3 loop spans 15 amino acids. Germline loops: CDR1 SNHLY, CDR2 FYNNEI. The CDR3 region is CASSLRSDSNQPQHF. For the CDR3, the DNA is TGTGCCAGCAGTCTCAGAAGCGATAGCAATCAGCCCCAGCATTTT.

The gene calls are TRBV19 and TRBJ2-7; D is unresolved. Trimming removed 3 bases from V and 4 bases from J, with 16 bases in between. Germline values: CDR1 LNHDA, CDR2 SQIVND (reference sequence). The CDR3 contains 15 residues. The chain's CDR3 is CASSIESKLRYEQYF. CDR3 nucleotides: TGTGCCAGTAGTATCGAAAGCAAGCTGAGATACGAGCAGTACTTC.

The chain uses TRBV28 and TRBJ2-5; 11 nucleotides agree with TRBD2. The germline CDR1 and CDR2 sequences are MDHEN and SYDVKM. The CDR3 totals 15 residues. After removal of 8 bases from V and 0 bases from J, the junction contained 5 bases not matched to a gene. The CDR3 loop is CASVASGGYQETQYF. DNA of the CDR3: TGTGCCAGCGTAGCTAGCGGGGGGTACCAAGAGACCCAGTACTTC.

The rearrangement links TRBV4-1 to TRBJ2-3, with 7 bases identical to TRBD2. The CDR3 runs 17 residues. CDR1 is MGHRA, CDR2 YSYEKL, per germline. V lost 2 bases and J lost 7; bases outside the gene matches: 15. The CDR3 sequence is CASSQRAGDPVANTQYF. As DNA, the CDR3 is TGCGCCAGCAGCCAAAGGGCGGGGGATCCCGTAGCGAATACGCAGTATTTT.